Included here is one T cell receptor beta chain sequence, with context. Its cognate antigen has yet to be identified. No per-base quality is available; no much larger clone lies one base away. CDR1 SGHDN and CDR2 FVKESK were looked up in the germline V gene. For this chain, trimming is 5 bases at the V end and 4 bases at the J end, and the number of junction bases without a gene match is 10. From the cysteine through the phenylalanine, the CDR3 covers 16 amino acids. Of all the DNA, just the CDR3 is kept, 48 bases in frame from base 1. This entry comes from a study of blood T cell repertoires in COVID-19 (TCRdb year 2020). For context, the study as a whole: Samples from collaborators originated in the United States, Italy and Spain and spanned both the acute and convalescent phases of COVID-19. The prospective study material was composed of cDNA or gDNA derived from T cells, B-cell-depleted T cells, or PBMCs. The dataset comprised deeply sampled blood TCRbeta repertoires from subjects exposed to, actively infected with, or recovered from COVID-19. The repertoires were released in a freely available public database meant as a resource for research on the immune response to SARS-CoV-2. The samples were drawn from two sources: the first 160 participants of the ongoing ImmuneRACE study, and 1,200 or so subjects contributed by 6 global collaborators. Sample metadata almost always included a de-identified subject ID, COVID-19 status, age in years and sex. Where HLA class I and class II types were available, the types were taken from metadata supplied by the sample provider, not from assay-based typing.

The full study reports these points: Clinical and demographic metadata were provided uncurated, with the amount varying by source and participant.

Collaborating institutions collected whole blood in K2EDTA tubes following their own protocols. For TCRbeta analysis, collaborators shipped samples in one of three forms: frozen whole blood, isolated PBMCs, or DNA extracted from either of those sample types. TCRbeta CDR3 regions were amplified from genomic DNA by means of the immunoSEQ Assay, a bias-controlled multiplex PCR. For the original study's pipeline: The number of nucleated cells in each sample was estimated from the amplification of reference gene primers within the assay. To quantify the absolute abundance of each unique TCRbeta CDR3 rearrangement, sequence reads were collapsed and filtered. For each sample, productive Simpson clonality was calculated as the square root of Simpson's diversity index over productive rearrangements. What TCRdb holds here is the immuneACCESS table cut down to in-frame rearrangements. Part of the clones is not present; checked against another copy, under half of the missing clones reflect an unresolved V gene, and the others are unexplained. V and J calls and clone size are given by that table; D and trimming were obtained from the DNA. The table for this sample lists roughly 100,000 clones; around four fifths of them were counted only once. Of the sample, roughly a fifth falls within the top ten clones.

This receptor chain uses TRBV14 and TRBJ2-3; 9 central bases correspond to TRBD2. The sequencing input was peripheral blood. The origin of this receptor is a woman in her seventies with acute or convalescent COVID-19. The CDR3 protein sequence reads: CASSIGLAGRSDTQYF. In nucleotide form, the sequence is TGTGCCAGCAGCATTGGGCTAGCGGGGCGTTCAGATACGCAGTATTTT.